A single sample is the source of the 20 T cell receptor beta chains below, sequenced in a study of T cells after somatic rescue of genetic block. The table came from immunoSEQ multiplex PCR; TCRdb's copy has only in-frame clones and leaves some out. The table shows around 64,000 clones, with roughly nine tenths occurring only once. Sequenced material: peripheral blood mononuclear cells (PBMCs). These receptors were collected from a man aged 40-49 years.

The chain couples TRBV6-5 to TRBJ1-1; D perhaps matches TRBD1 (6 bases). The CDR3 length is 13 residues. Germline V gene sequence: CDR1 MNHEY, CDR2 SVGAGI. The V end was cut by 5 bases, the J end by 3 bases, with 10 bases between. This CDR3 reads CASSRTEDTEAFF. CDR3 coding DNA: TGTGCCAGCAGTCGGACAGAAGACACTGAAGCTTTCTTT.

This chain uses TRBV2 with TRBJ2-1; TRBD2 matches at 10 bases. Germline V gene data show CDR1 as SNHLY and CDR2 as FYNNEI. This CDR3 is 14 amino acids long. Trimming removed 4 bases from V and 5 bases from J; junction bases left unmatched: 2. The CDR3 nucleotides are TGTGCCAGCAGTGCGACTAGCGGGCACAATGAGCAGTTCTTC. Protein sequence: CASSATSGHNEQFF.

The rearrangement joins TRBV29-1 to TRBJ2-1; 7 positions match TRBD2. This CDR3 region has 14 residues. V was pared by 2 bases and J by 1 base, with 2 bases of the junction left unmatched. Per germline, CDR1 SQVTM and CDR2 ANQGSEA. The CDR3 region has the DNA TGCAGCGTTGAACGCGGGGGATCCTACAATGAGCAGTTCTTC. Its translation: CSVERGGSYNEQFF.

The chain carries TRBV18 and TRBJ2-5; the D gene is possibly TRBD1 (6 bases). CDR1 KGHSH and CDR2 LQKENI come from the germline V gene. Trimming removed 6 bases at V and 5 bases at J, with 13 bases between. CDR3 size: 13 residues. CDR3 DNA: TGTGCCAGCTCCGAGGGGGTTCGGGAGACCCAGTACTTC. It translates to CASSEGVRETQYF.

The chain joins TRBV7-9 to TRBJ2-1; a weak D match, TRBD2 (6 bases). This CDR3 has 13 amino acids. Germline V gene data show CDR1 as SEHNR and CDR2 as FQNEAQ (reference sequence). V lost 5 bases and J lost 10, with 15 bases in between. As DNA, the CDR3 is TGTGCCAGCAGCCCGTTAGCGGTGGGGGAGCAGTTCTTC. This gives the protein CASSPLAVGEQFF. Supplemented by reference TRBV7-9 and TRBJ2-1, the full variable domain reads DTGVSQNPRHKITKRGQNVTFRCDPISEHNRLYWYRQTLGQGPEFLTYFQNEAQLEKSRLLSDRFSAERPKGSFSTLEIQRTEQGDSAMYLCASSPLAVGEQFFGPGTRLTVL.

The chain uses TRBV4-2 and TRBJ2-7; 7 nucleotides agree with TRBD1. The CDR3 sequence is 14 residues long. V gave up 4 bases and J gave up 9 bases; unmatched junction bases: 12. Germline assignment: CDR1 LGHNA and CDR2 YNFKEQ. CDR3 nucleotides: TGTGCCAGCAGCCGAGAGGGGGCCGATACGACGCAGTACTTC. Translation gives CASSREGADTTQYF.

The rearrangement uses TRBV2 and TRBJ2-3, with TRBD2 identical over 7 bases. Per germline, CDR1 SNHLY and CDR2 FYNNEI. V was pared by 11 bases and J by 7 bases, with 9 bases of the junction left unmatched. The CDR3 runs 12 residues. The DNA for the CDR3 is TGTGCCGGAAGGGAGGGGTCACATACGCAGTATTTT. This codes for CAGREGSHTQYF.

The rearrangement joins TRBV19 to TRBJ1-5; 9 bases fit TRBD1. The CDR3 has 18 residues. Trimming took 5 bases from V and 1 from J; bases not matched to a gene: 12. Germline CDR1 LNHDA, CDR2 SQIVND (reference sequence). The CDR3 loop is CASSPGDRGTPSNQPQHF. The CDR3, as DNA: TGTGCCAGTAGTCCGGGAGACAGGGGGACCCCAAGCAATCAGCCCCAGCATTTT. The entire variable domain, with the rest obtained from reference TRBV19 and TRBJ1-5, is as follows: DGGITQSPKYLFRKEGQNVTLSCEQNLNHDAMYWYRQDPGQGLRLIYYSQIVNDFQKGDIAEGYSVSREKKESFPLTVTSAQKNPTAFYLCASSPGDRGTPSNQPQHFGDGTRLSIL.

The sample holds one count of this clone. The rearrangement uses TRBV27 and TRBJ1-2, with D possibly TRBD1 on 6 matching bases. Germline-derived CDR1 and CDR2 are MNHEY and SMNVEV (reference sequence). The CDR3 spans 14 residues. Trimming removed 4 bases from V and 5 bases from J, with 14 bases in between. As DNA, the CDR3 is TGTGCCAGCAGTTCCCCCGACAGGCATTATGGCTACACCTTC. This sequence encodes CASSSPDRHYGYTF.

This rearrangement joins TRBV9 to TRBJ2-5; D remains unclear. CDR3 length: 13 residues. V lost 0 bases and J 6 bases, leaving 9 bases between the germline ends. Germline V CDR1 and CDR2: SGDLS, YYNGEE. This chain's CDR3 is CASSVAYSKTQYF. The CDR3, as DNA: TGTGCCAGCAGCGTAGCGTATAGTAAGACCCAGTACTTC.

This chain links TRBV13 with TRBJ2-7; D call uncertain. Germline assignment: CDR1 PRHDT and CDR2 FYEKMQ (reference sequence). V lost 4 bases to trimming and J lost 9 bases, with 10 bases between them. The CDR3 covers 11 residues. CDR3 nucleotides: TGTGCCAGCAGCTGGGGTTATCGGCAGTACTTC. This translates into CASSWGYRQYF.

The chain combines TRBV27 with TRBJ1-2; D perhaps matches TRBD1 (5 bases). The ends were cut back, 8 bases at V and 6 bases at J, with 16 bases in the middle. The CDR3 loop spans 13 amino acids. From germline, CDR1 is MNHEY and CDR2 SMNVEV (reference sequence). The CDR3: CASAVYRGDGYTF. CDR3 DNA sequence: TGTGCCAGCGCAGTTTACCGGGGGGATGGCTACACCTTC.

This chain links TRBV6-5 with TRBJ1-2; D uncertain. Germline V lookup: CDR1 MNHEY, CDR2 SVGAGI. V lost 6 bases to trimming and J lost 4 bases, with 9 bases between them. This CDR3 spans 12 amino acids. CDR3 in DNA: TGTGCCAGCAGGGAAGGACCCTATGGCTACACCTTC. Amino acid sequence: CASREGPYGYTF.

The CDR3 protein is CASSLGTGSTEPFF. CDR3 nucleotide sequence: TGTGCCAGCAGCTTAGGGACAGGGAGTACTGAGCCTTTCTTT. The rearrangement joins TRBV7-2 to TRBJ1-1; the match to TRBD1 covers 8 bases. The CDR3 spans 14 residues. The junction had 10 bases not matched to a gene; V was cut back by 1 base and J by 12 bases. Germline V gene data show CDR1 as SGHTA and CDR2 as FQGNSA. Using reference TRBV7-2 and TRBJ1-1 for the parts outside the CDR3, the full variable domain is GAGVSQSPSNKVTEKGKDVELRCDPISGHTALYWYRQSLGQGLEFLIYFQGNSAPDKSGLPSDRFSAERTGGSVSTLTIQRTQQEDSAVYLCASSLGTGSTEPFFGQGTRLTVV.

The rearrangement joins TRBV6-5 to TRBJ2-7, with D uncertain. This CDR3 is built from 13 residues. With 0 bases removed from V and 3 bases from J, the gap between germline ends came to 6 bases. Germline V gene sequence: CDR1 MNHEY, CDR2 SVGAGI. CDR3 amino acids: CASSYSLVYEQYF. CDR3 DNA sequence: TGTGCCAGCAGTTACTCGCTTGTCTACGAGCAGTACTTC.

V gene TRBV7-6 combines with J gene TRBJ2-3; D is uncertain. V was cut by 3 bases and J by 0 bases, with 7 bases left in between. CDR3 size: 14 residues. The germline CDR1 and CDR2 sequences are SGHVS and FNYEAQ. The CDR3, as DNA: TGTGCCAGCAGCTTCGGCCCTAGCACAGATACGCAGTATTTT. This gives the protein CASSFGPSTDTQYF.

The chain carries TRBV16 and TRBJ2-5; D perhaps matches TRBD2 (6 bases). The CDR3 contains 16 residues. Trimming shortened V by 4 bases and J by 3 bases, and 18 bases separated the two germline ends. Germline V gene sequence: CDR1 KGHSY, CDR2 FQNENV. The CDR3 reads CASSPLGAGEKETQYF. In nucleotides, the CDR3 is TGTGCCAGCAGCCCCCTTGGAGCGGGCGAAAAAGAGACCCAGTACTTC.

The chain uses TRBV10-3 and TRBJ1-2, with 11 nucleotides matching TRBD1. Germline CDR1 reads ENHRY; CDR2 reads SYGVKD. After removal of 6 bases from V and 6 bases from J, the junction contained 12 bases not matched to a gene. This CDR3 region has 16 residues. The CDR3 coding sequence is TGTGCCATCAGGAGAAGACAGGGACAGGGGGACGATGGCTACACCTTC. Residues: CAIRRRQGQGDDGYTF.

A few counts support this clone. The gene calls are TRBV4-1 and TRBJ1-6; weak D call: TRBD1 (6 bases). CDR1 is MGHRA and CDR2 is YSYEKL in the germline V gene. Trimming shortened V by 5 bases and J by 5 bases, and 13 bases separated the two germline ends. The CDR3 length is 15 residues. In nucleotides, the CDR3 is TGCGCCAGCAGCATGGGGGCCGGTAATAATTCACCCCTCCACTTT. Amino acid sequence: CASSMGAGNNSPLHF.

The chain joins TRBV5-4 to TRBJ2-5, with D perhaps TRBD1 (6 bases). With 4 bases removed from V and 2 bases from J, the gap between germline ends came to 15 bases. Germline CDR1 and CDR2: SGHNT and YYREEE (reference sequence). This CDR3 has 15 amino acids. The DNA of the CDR3 is TGTGCCAGCAGCCATGGGACACGAAGTCAAGAGACCCAGTACTTC. Translation gives CASSHGTRSQETQYF.